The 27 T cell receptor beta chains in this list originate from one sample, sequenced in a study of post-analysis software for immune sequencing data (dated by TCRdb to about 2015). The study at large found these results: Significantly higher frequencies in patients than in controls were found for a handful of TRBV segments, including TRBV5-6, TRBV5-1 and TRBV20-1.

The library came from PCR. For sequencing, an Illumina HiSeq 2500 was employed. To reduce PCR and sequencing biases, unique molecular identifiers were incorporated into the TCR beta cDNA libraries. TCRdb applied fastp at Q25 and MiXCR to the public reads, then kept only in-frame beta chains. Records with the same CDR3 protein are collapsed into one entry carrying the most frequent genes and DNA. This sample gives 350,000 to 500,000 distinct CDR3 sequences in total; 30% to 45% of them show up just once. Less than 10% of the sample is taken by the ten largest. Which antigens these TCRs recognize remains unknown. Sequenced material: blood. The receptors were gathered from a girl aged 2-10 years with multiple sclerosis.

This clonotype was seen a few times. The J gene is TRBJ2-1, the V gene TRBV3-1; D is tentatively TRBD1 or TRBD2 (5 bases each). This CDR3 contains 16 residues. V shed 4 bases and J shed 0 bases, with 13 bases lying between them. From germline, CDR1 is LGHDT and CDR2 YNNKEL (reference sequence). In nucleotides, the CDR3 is TGTGCCAGCAGCCTGGGGACGTTAAGCTCCTACAATGAGCAGTTCTTC. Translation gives CASSLGTLSSYNEQFF.

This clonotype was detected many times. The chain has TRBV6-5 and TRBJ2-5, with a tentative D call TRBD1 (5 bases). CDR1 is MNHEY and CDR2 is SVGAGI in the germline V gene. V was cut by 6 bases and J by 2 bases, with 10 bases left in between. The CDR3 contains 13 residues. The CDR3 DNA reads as TGTGCCAGCAGGGACACGCCTCAAGAGACCCAGTACTTC. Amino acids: CASRDTPQETQYF.

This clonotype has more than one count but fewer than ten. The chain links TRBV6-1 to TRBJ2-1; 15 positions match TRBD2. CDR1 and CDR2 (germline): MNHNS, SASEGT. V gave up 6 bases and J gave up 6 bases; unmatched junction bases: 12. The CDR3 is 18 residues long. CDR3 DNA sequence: TGTGCCAGCAGGGTTAGCCAGGGACTAGCGGGAGGAGTCAATGAGCAGTTCTTC. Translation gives CASRVSQGLAGGVNEQFF.

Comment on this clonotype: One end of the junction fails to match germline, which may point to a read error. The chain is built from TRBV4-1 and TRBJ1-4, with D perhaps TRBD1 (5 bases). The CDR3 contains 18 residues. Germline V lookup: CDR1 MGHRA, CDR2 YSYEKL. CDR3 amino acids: CSSSQVVLGGHRNEKLFF. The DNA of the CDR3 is TGCTCCAGCAGCCAAGTAGTGCTTGGCGGACATCGGAATGAAAAACTGTTTTTT.

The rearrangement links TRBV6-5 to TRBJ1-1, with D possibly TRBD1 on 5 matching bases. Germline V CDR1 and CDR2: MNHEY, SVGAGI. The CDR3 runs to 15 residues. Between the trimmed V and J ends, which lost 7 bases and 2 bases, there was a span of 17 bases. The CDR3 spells CASNKNVGGNTEAFF. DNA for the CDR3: TGTGCCAGCAATAAAAATGTCGGGGGAAACACTGAAGCTTTCTTT.

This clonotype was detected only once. CDR3 bases: TGTGCCACCAGCAGAGATAGGACCTCTGACACTGAAGCTTTCTTT. It codes for CATSRDRTSDTEAFF. The chain employs TRBV15 and TRBJ1-1; D remains ambiguous. Looked up from germline, CDR1 is LNHNV and CDR2 is YYDKDF (reference sequence). V dropped 0 bases and J dropped 3 bases, with 11 bases sitting between them. This CDR3 comprises 15 residues.

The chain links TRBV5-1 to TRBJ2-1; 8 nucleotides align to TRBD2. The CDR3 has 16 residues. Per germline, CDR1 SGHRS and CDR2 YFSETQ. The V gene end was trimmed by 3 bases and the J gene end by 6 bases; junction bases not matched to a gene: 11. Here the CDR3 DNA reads TGCGCCAGCAGCTATGGGGACGCGGGAGGCGGCAATGAGCAGTTCTTC. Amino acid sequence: CASSYGDAGGGNEQFF.

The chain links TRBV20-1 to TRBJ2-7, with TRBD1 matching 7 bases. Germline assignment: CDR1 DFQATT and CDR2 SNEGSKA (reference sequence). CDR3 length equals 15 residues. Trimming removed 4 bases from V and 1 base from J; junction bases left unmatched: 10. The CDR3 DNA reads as TGCAGTGCTAACCCGGCCGGGACAGCTTCCTACGAGCAGTACTTC. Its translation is CSANPAGTASYEQYF.

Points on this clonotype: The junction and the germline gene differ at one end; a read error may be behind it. The CDR3 region is CTSSQNSDSGRGHEQYF. The CDR3 DNA is TGTACCAGCAGCCAAAACTCTGATAGCGGGAGAGGCCACGAGCAGTACTTC. This chain uses TRBV9 with TRBJ2-7; 9 positions agree with TRBD2. The CDR3 is 17 residues long. Looked up from germline, CDR1 is SGDLS and CDR2 is YYNGEE.

The CDR3 reads CASSLALRKSGYTF. The CDR3 DNA is TGTGCCAGCAGCTTAGCGCTCAGGAAAAGTGGCTACACCTTC. The chain carries TRBV7-9 and TRBJ1-2; D uncertain. Trimming took off 0 bases at V and 7 bases at J, with 12 bases between the two ends. Germline assignment: CDR1 SEHNR and CDR2 FQNEAQ (reference sequence). The CDR3 is made up of 14 amino acids.

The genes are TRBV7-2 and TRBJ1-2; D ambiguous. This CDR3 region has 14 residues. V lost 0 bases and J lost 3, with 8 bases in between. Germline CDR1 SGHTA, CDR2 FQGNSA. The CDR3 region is CASSLARGYYGYTF. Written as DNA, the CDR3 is TGTGCCAGCAGCTTAGCAAGAGGATACTATGGCTACACCTTC.

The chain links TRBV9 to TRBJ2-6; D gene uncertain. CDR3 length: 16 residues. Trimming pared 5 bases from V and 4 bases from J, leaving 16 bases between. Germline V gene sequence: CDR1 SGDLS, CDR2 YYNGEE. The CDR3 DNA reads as TGTGCCAGCAGGGCTTCCGGTTCTGCGGGGGCCAACGTCCTGACTTTC. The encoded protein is CASRASGSAGANVLTF.

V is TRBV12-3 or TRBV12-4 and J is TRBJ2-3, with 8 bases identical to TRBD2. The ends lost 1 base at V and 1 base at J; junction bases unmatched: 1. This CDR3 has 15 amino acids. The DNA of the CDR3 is TGTGCCAGCAGTTTAGAACTAGCGGGCACAGATACGCAGTATTTT. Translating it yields CASSLELAGTDTQYF.

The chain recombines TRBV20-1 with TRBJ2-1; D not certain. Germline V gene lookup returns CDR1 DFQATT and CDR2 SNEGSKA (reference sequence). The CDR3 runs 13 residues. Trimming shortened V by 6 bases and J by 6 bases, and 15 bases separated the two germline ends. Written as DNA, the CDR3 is TGCAGTGCCGACCGGTCTCCGTTCAATGAGCAGTTCTTC. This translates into CSADRSPFNEQFF.

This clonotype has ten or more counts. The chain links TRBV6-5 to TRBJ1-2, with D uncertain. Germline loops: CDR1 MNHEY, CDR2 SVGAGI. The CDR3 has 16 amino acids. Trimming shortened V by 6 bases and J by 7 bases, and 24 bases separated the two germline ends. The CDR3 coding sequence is TGTGCCAGCAGGGGATTGAAGACGGGCACTCTCGGTGGCTACACCTTC. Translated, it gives CASRGLKTGTLGGYTF.

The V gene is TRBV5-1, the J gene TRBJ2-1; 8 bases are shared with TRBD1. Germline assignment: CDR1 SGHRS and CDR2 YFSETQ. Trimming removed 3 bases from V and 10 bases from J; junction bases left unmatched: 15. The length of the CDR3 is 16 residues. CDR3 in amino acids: CASSSGTGTGAYEQFF. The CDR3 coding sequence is TGCGCCAGCAGCTCAGGGACTGGGACAGGTGCCTACGAGCAGTTCTTC. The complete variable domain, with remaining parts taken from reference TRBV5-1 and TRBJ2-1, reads KAGVTQTPRYLIKTRGQQVTLSCSPISGHRSVSWYQQTPGQGLQFLFEYFSETQRNKGNFPGRFSGRQFSNSRSEMNVSTLELGDSALYLCASSSGTGTGAYEQFFGPGTRLTVL.

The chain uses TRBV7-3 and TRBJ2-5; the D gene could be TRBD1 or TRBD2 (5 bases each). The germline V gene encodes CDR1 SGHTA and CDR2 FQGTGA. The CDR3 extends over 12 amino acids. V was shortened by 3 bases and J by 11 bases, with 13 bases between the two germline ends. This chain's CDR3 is CASSFREGEQYF. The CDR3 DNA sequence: TGTGCCAGCAGCTTCCGGGAAGGGGAGCAGTACTTC.

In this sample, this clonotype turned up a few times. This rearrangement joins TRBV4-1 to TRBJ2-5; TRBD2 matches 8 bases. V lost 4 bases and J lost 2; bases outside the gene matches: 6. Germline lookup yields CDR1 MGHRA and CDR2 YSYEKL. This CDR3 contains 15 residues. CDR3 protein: CASSPGTSVQETQYF. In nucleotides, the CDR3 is TGCGCCAGCAGCCCCGGGACTAGTGTTCAAGAGACCCAGTACTTC.

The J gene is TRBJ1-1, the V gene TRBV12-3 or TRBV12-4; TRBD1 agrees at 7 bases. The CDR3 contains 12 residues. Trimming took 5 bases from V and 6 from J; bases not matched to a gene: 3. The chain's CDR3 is CASSRQGAEAFF. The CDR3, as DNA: TGTGCCAGCAGTCGACAGGGCGCTGAAGCTTTCTTT.

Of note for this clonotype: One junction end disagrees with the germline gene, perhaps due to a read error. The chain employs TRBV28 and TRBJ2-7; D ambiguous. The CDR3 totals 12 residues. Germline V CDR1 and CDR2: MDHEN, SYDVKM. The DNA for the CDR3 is TGTGCCACCAGTATTTTAGCCTACGAGCAGTACTTC. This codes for CATSILAYEQYF.

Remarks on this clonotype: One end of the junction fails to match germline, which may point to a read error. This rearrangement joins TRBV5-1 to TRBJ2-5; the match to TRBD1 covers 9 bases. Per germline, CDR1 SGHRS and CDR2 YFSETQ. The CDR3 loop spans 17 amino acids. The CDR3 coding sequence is TGCGCCAGCAACTTGGTGGGGACAGGGAGGATTCAAGAGACCCAGTACTTC. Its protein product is CASNLVGTGRIQETQYF.

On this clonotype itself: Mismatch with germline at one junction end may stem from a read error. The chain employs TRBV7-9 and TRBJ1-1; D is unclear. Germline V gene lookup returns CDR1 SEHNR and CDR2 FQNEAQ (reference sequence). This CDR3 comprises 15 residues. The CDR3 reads CASSHWQDPNTEAFF. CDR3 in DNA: TGTGCTAGCAGCCACTGGCAGGATCCGAACACTGAAGCTTTCTTT.

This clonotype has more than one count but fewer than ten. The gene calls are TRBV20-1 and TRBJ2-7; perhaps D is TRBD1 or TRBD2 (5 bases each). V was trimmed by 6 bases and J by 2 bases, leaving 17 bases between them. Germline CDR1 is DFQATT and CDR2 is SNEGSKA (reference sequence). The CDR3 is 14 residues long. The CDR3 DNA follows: TGCAGTGCCGTTCCGGGACCGGGGCCCTACGAGCAGTACTTC. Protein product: CSAVPGPGPYEQYF.

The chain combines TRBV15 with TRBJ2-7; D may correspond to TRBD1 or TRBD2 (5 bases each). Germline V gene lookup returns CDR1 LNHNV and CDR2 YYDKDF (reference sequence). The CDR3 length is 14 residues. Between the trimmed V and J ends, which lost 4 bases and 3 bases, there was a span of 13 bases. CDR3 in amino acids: CATSKEGTYYEQYF. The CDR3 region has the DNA TGTGCCACCAGCAAAGAGGGGACCTACTACGAGCAGTACTTC. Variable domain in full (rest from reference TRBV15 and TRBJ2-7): DAMVIQNPRYQVTQFGKPVTLSCSQTLNHNVMYWYQQKSSQAPKLLFHYYDKDFNNEADTPDNFQSRRPNTSFCFLDIRSPGLGDTAMYLCATSKEGTYYEQYFGPGTRLTVT.

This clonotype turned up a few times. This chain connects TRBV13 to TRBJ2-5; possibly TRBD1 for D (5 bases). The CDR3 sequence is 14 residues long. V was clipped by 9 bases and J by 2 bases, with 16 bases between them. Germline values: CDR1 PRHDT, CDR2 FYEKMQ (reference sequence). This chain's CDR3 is CASSLRQSQETQYF. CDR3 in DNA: TGTGCCAGTAGCCTCAGACAGTCTCAAGAGACCCAGTACTTC.

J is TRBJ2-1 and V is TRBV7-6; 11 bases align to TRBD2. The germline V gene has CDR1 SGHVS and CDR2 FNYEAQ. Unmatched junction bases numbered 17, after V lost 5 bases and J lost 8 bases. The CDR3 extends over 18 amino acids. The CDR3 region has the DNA TGTGCCAGCAGCCTCTCATCTTCTCTAGCGGGAGGTGTGGATGAGCAGTTCTTC. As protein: CASSLSSSLAGGVDEQFF. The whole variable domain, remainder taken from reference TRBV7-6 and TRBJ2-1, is GAGVSQSPRYKVTKRGQDVALRCDPISGHVSLYWYRQALGQGPEFLTYFNYEAQQDKSGLPNDRFSAERPEGSISTLTIQRTEQRDSAMYRCASSLSSSLAGGVDEQFFGPGTRLTVL.

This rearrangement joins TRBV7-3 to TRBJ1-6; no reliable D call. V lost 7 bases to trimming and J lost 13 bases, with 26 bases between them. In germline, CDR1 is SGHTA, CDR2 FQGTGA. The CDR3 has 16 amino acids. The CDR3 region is CASNQSGPSNRSPLHF. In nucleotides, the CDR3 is TGTGCCAGCAACCAATCCGGGCCCTCTAATCGATCGCCCCTCCACTTT.